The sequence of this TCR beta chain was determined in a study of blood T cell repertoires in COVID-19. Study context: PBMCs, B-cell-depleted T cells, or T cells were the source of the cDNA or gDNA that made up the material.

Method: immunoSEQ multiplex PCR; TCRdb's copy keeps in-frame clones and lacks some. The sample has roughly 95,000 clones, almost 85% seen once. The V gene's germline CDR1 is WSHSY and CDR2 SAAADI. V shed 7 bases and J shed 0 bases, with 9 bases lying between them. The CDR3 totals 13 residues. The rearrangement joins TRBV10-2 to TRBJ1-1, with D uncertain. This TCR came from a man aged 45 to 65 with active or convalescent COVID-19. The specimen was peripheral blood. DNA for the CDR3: TGCGCCAGCACCAATTACATGAACACTGAAGCTTTCTTT. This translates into CASTNYMNTEAFF.